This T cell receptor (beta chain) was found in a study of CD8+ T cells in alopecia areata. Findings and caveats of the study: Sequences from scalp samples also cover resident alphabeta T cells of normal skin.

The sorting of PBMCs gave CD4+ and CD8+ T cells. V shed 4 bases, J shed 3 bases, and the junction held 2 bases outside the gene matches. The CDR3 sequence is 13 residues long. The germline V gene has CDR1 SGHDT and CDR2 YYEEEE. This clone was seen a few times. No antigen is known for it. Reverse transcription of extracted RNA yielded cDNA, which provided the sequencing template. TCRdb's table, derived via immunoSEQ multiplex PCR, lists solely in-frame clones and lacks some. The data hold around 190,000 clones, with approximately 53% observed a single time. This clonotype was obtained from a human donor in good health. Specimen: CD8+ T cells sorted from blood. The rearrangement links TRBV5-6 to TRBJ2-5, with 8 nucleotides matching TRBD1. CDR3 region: CASSPGGEETQYF. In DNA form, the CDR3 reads TGTGCCAGCAGCCCAGGGGGCGAAGAGACCCAGTACTTC.